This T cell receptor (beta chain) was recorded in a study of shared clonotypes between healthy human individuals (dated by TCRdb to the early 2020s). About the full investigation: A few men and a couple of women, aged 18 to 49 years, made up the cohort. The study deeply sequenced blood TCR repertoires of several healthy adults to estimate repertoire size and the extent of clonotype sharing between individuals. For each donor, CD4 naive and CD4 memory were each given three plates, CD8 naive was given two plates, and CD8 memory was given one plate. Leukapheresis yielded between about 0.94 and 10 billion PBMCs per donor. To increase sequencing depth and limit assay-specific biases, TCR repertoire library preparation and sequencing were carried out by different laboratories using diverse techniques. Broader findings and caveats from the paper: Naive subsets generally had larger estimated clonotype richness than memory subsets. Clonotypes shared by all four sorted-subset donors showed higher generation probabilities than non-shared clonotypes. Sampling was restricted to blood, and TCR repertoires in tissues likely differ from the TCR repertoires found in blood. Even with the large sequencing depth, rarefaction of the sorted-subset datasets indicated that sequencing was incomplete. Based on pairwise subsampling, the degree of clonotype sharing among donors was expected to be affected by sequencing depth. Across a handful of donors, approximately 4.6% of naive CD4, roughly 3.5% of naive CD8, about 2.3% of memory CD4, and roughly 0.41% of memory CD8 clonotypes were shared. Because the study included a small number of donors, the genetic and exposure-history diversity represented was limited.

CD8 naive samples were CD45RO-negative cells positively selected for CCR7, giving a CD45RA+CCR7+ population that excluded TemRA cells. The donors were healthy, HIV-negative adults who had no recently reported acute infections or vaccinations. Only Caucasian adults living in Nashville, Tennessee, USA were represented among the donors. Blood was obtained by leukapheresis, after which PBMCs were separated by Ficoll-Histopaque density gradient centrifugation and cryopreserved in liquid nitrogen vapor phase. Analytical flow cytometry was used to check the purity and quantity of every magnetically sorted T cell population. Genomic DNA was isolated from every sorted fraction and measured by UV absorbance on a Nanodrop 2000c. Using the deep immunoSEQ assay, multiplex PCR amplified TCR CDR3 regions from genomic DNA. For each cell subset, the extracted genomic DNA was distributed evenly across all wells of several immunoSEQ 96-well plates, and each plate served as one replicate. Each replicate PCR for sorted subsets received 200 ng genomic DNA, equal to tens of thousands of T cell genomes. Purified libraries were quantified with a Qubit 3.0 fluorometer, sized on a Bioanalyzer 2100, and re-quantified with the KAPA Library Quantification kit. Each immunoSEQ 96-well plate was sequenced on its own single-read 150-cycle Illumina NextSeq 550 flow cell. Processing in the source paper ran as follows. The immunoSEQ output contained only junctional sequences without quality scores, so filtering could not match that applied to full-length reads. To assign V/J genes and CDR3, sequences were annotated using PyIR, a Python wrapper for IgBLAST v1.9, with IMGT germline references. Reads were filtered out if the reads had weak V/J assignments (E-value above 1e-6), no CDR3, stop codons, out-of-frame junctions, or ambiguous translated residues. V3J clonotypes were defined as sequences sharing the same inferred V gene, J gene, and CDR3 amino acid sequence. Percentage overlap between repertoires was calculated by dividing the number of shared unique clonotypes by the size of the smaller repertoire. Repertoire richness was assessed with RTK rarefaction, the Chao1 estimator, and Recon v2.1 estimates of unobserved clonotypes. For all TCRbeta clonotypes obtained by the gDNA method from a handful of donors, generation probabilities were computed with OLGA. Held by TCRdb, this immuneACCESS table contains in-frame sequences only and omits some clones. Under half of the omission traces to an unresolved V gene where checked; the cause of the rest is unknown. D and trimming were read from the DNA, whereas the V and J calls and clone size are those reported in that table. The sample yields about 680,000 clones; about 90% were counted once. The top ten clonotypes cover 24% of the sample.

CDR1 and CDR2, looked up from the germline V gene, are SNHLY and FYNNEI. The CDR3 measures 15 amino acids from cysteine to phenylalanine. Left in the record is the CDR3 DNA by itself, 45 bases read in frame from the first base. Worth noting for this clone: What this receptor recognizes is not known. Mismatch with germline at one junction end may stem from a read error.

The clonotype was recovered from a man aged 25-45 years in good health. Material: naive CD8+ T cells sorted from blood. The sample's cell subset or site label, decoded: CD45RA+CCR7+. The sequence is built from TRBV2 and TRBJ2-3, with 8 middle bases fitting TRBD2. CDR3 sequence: CASLTLSGSTDTQYF. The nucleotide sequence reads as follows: TGTGCCAGCTTAACGTTAAGCGGGAGCACGGATACGCAGTATTTT.